These 7 T cell receptor beta chains were sequenced from one sample in a study of siplizumab effects on memory and regulatory T cells. TCRdb keeps only in-frame clones here, not all; method: immunoSEQ multiplex PCR. The data hold tens of thousands of clones, with roughly 95% observed a single time. The specimen sequenced was naive CD4+ T cells sorted from blood. These receptors all stem from a human donor in good health.

This clone was counted between two and nine times. Here the CDR3 DNA reads TGTGCCAGTAACAAGGGAGGCGATCAGCCCCAGCATTTT. Its translation is CASNKGGDQPQHF. The V call is TRBV19, the J call TRBJ1-5; D remains unclear. This CDR3 is 13 amino acids long. Germline V gives CDR1 LNHDA, CDR2 SQIVND (reference sequence). V was shortened by 7 bases and J by 5 bases, with 12 bases between the two germline ends.

The chain combines TRBV2 with TRBJ2-3; the match to TRBD2 covers 10 bases. V trimming: 6 bases; J trimming: 2 bases; junction bases outside the gene matches: 5. This CDR3 is built from 15 residues. Per the germline V gene, CDR1 is SNHLY and CDR2 is FYNNEI. CDR3 amino acids: CASRPLAGLTDTQYF. In DNA, the CDR3 is TGTGCCAGCAGACCACTAGCGGGGCTCACAGATACGCAGTATTTT.

The chain has TRBV21-1 and TRBJ2-5; the D call TRBD2 from the table was never checked on the DNA. TRBV21-1 is a documented pseudogene. This CDR3 has 13 amino acids. DNA of the CDR3: TGTGCCAGCAGCGAACGGGGACAAGAGACCCAGTACTTC. This translates into CASSERGQETQYF.

The chain carries TRBV5-4 and TRBJ2-7; 8 nucleotides line up with TRBD2. CDR3 length: 16 residues. Germline CDR1 is SGHNT and CDR2 is YYREEE (reference sequence). Unmatched junction bases numbered 14, after V lost 4 bases and J lost 5 bases. The DNA of the CDR3 is TGTGCCAGCAGCCCGGGAGGGGACTTCCTAGCCCACGAGCAGTACTTC. Its protein product is CASSPGGDFLAHEQYF.

The V call is TRBV19, the J call TRBJ2-4; possible D gene TRBD1, 5 bases. The CDR3 has 15 residues. The germline V gene encodes CDR1 LNHDA and CDR2 SQIVND (reference sequence). Trimming pared 5 bases from V and 1 base from J, leaving 12 bases between. The CDR3 DNA reads TGTGCCAGTAGTCCGGAAGGGGTCGCCAAAAACATTCAGTACTTC. Encoded protein: CASSPEGVAKNIQYF. Drawing the rest from reference TRBV19 and TRBJ2-4, the complete variable domain is DGGITQSPKYLFRKEGQNVTLSCEQNLNHDAMYWYRQDPGQGLRLIYYSQIVNDFQKGDIAEGYSVSREKKESFPLTVTSAQKNPTAFYLCASSPEGVAKNIQYFGAGTRLSVL.

V and J are TRBV7-3 and TRBJ2-1, with 10 bases aligning to TRBD2. V lost 5 bases to trimming and J lost 4 bases; unmatched junction nucleotides: 5. This CDR3 region has 15 residues. Germline lookup yields CDR1 SGHTA and CDR2 FQGTGA. CDR3: CASSISGGLYNEQFF. Here the CDR3 DNA reads TGTGCCAGCAGCATTAGCGGGGGGCTATACAATGAGCAGTTCTTC.

This chain joins TRBV7-2 and TRBJ2-2; the D is unclear. V lost 5 bases, J lost 3 bases, and 4 bases lay in between. Looked up from germline, CDR1 is SGHTA and CDR2 is FQGNSA. CDR3 length equals 12 residues. CDR3 amino acids: CASSPYTGELFF. The CDR3 DNA follows: TGTGCCAGCAGCCCTTACACCGGGGAGCTGTTTTTT.